Below are 29 T cell receptor beta chains sequenced from a single sample in a study of blood T cell repertoires in COVID-19. Profiled with immunoSEQ multiplex PCR; TCRdb holds only in-frame clones, not every one. The sample includes 70,000 to 85,000 clones, roughly 78% of them seen just once. Sequencing was carried out using peripheral blood. Receptors were obtained from a human donor in a cohort sampled during active COVID-19.

About this clone itself: The junction and the germline gene differ at one end; a read error may be behind it. J is TRBJ1-6 and V is TRBV7-7; D uncertain. The CDR3 runs 16 residues. CDR1 is SSHAT and CDR2 is FNYEAQ in the germline V gene (reference sequence). CDR3 region: CASSFPPGRGYSPLHF. The CDR3 DNA reads TGTGCTAGCAGCTTCCCCCCCGGAAGAGGGTACTCACCCCTCCACTTT.

The table lists this clone with a count of one. This rearrangement joins TRBV28 to TRBJ2-3; D might be TRBD2 (5 bases). V lost 10 bases, J lost 1 base, and 18 bases lay in between. The V gene's germline CDR1 is MDHEN and CDR2 SYDVKM. CDR3 length: 15 amino acids. DNA of the CDR3: TGTGCCACACGGGAACCCTCGGGCGGCACAGATACGCAGTATTTT. Its translation: CATREPSGGTDTQYF. The whole variable domain, filled in from reference TRBV28 and TRBJ2-3, reads DVKVTQSSRYLVKRTGEKVFLECVQDMDHENMFWYRQDPGLGLRLIYFSYDVKMKEKGDIPEGYSVSREKKERFSLILESASTNQTSMYLCATREPSGGTDTQYFGPGTRLTVL.

The chain carries TRBV4-1 and TRBJ2-7; a possible D gene is TRBD1 (6 bases). CDR1 is MGHRA and CDR2 is YSYEKL in the germline V gene. CDR3 length: 14 amino acids. Trimming took 3 bases from V and 2 from J, leaving 11 bases between them. CDR3 in amino acids: CASSQQTGPYEQYF. The CDR3 coding sequence is TGCGCCAGCAGCCAGCAAACAGGGCCCTACGAGCAGTACTTC.

The chain is built from TRBV7-8 and TRBJ1-1; D gene ambiguous. CDR1 is SGHVS, CDR2 FQNEAQ, per germline. The CDR3 is 14 residues long. Trimming stripped 3 bases from V and 2 bases from J, with 10 bases between. The CDR3 DNA reads TGTGCCAGCAGCTTGACTCAATACAACACTGAAGCTTTCTTT. Translation: CASSLTQYNTEAFF.

V and J are TRBV6-1 and TRBJ1-2; tentative D call: TRBD1 (5 bases). This CDR3 region has 15 residues. Germline V gives CDR1 MNHNS, CDR2 SASEGT. Trimming took off 0 bases at V and 5 bases at J, with 13 bases between the two ends. In DNA, the CDR3 is TGTGCCAGCAGTGAAGCGCCGCCAGGGTGGTATGGCTACACCTTC. This codes for CASSEAPPGWYGYTF.

This rearrangement joins TRBV27 to TRBJ2-1; D gene ambiguous. Per the germline V gene, CDR1 is MNHEY and CDR2 is SMNVEV (reference sequence). V gave up 4 bases and J gave up 8 bases, with 12 bases separating them. The CDR3 has 13 residues. The CDR3 here is CASSYSRHDEQFF. In DNA, the CDR3 is TGTGCCAGCAGTTACTCCCGTCACGATGAGCAGTTCTTC.

This chain uses TRBV28 with TRBJ2-5; 8 nucleotides line up with TRBD1. V gave up 8 bases and J gave up 4 bases; unmatched junction bases: 6. Germline V gene lookup returns CDR1 MDHEN and CDR2 SYDVKM. The CDR3 is 13 residues long. Here the CDR3 reads CASGLQGGETQYF. The DNA for the CDR3 is TGTGCCAGCGGCTTACAGGGGGGAGAGACCCAGTACTTC.

This sequence joins TRBV15 and TRBJ1-3, with TRBD1 as a possible D gene (6 bases). The germline CDR1 and CDR2 sequences are LNHNV and YYDKDF (reference sequence). This CDR3 spans 15 amino acids. V lost 0 bases and J 3 bases, leaving 9 bases between the germline ends. The CDR3 sequence is CATSRDLGGGNTIYF. The CDR3 DNA reads as TGTGCCACCAGCAGAGATCTAGGGGGTGGAAACACCATATATTTT.

Here the CDR3 DNA reads TGCGCCTCAACGGACAGGGTGAACACCGGGGAGCTGTTTTTT. It encodes CASTDRVNTGELFF. The rearrangement joins TRBV5-1 to TRBJ2-2, with 8 nucleotides matching TRBD1. CDR1 is SGHRS, CDR2 YFSETQ, per germline. The length of the CDR3 is 14 residues. After removal of 10 bases from V and 1 base from J, the junction contained 6 bases not matched to a gene.

V and J are TRBV12-1 and TRBJ2-5; TRBD2, the D gene given by the table, was not confirmed from the DNA. TRBV12-1 is termed a pseudogene. CDR3 size: 12 residues. The CDR3 here is CASRKNRETQYF. For the CDR3, the DNA is TGTGCCAGCAGAAAAAATCGGGAGACCCAGTACTTC.

The chain combines TRBV28 with TRBJ2-7; 8 nucleotides agree with TRBD2. Germline values: CDR1 MDHEN, CDR2 SYDVKM. Losses at the gene ends were 3 bases for V and 7 bases for J; bases not matched to a gene: 8. CDR3 length: 14 amino acids. CDR3 protein: CASSLAGGPQEQYF. For the CDR3, the DNA is TGTGCCAGCAGTTTGGCGGGGGGCCCCCAGGAGCAGTACTTC.

The chain has TRBV2 and TRBJ2-3; 8 nucleotides align to TRBD2. CDR1 SNHLY and CDR2 FYNNEI come from the germline V gene. V lost 11 bases, J lost 2 bases, and 6 bases stayed unmatched. CDR3 length: 13 amino acids. The CDR3 protein is CASGRGVTDTQYF. DNA of the CDR3: TGTGCCTCGGGGCGGGGGGTCACAGATACGCAGTATTTT. The full variable domain, with the rest looked up from reference TRBV2 and TRBJ2-3, is EPEVTQTPSHQVTQMGQEVILRCVPISNHLYFYWYRQILGQKVEFLVSFYNNEISEKSEIFDDQFSVERPDGSNFTLKIRSTKLEDSAMYFCASGRGVTDTQYFGPGTRLTVL.

Only one count was recorded for this clone. The chain joins TRBV20-1 to TRBJ2-1; no definite D call. The CDR3 sequence is 11 residues long. Germline V gives CDR1 DFQATT, CDR2 SNEGSKA (reference sequence). Trimming took 0 bases from V and 9 from J, leaving 6 bases between them. Here the CDR3 DNA reads TGCAGTGCTAGAGATGGGCGTGAGCAGTTCTTC. This encodes CSARDGREQFF.

The V call is TRBV4-2, the J call TRBJ1-3; no clear D gene. Trimming left V 0 bases short and J 0 bases short, with 9 bases between. The germline V gene has CDR1 LGHNA and CDR2 YNFKEQ. CDR3 length equals 16 residues. The CDR3 loop is CASSQDKRGSGNTIYF. The CDR3 coding sequence is TGTGCCAGCAGCCAAGATAAACGGGGCTCTGGAAACACCATATATTTT.

This chain connects TRBV24-1 to TRBJ2-7; TRBD1 is a possible D gene (6 bases). The germline CDR1 and CDR2 sequences are KGHDR and SFDVKD. CDR3 length: 13 residues. V lost 7 bases and J lost 3, with 12 bases in between. This CDR3 reads CATRGVGGYEQYF. CDR3 coding DNA: TGTGCCACCAGAGGTGTAGGGGGCTACGAGCAGTACTTC.

The J gene is TRBJ1-5, the V gene TRBV4-1; weak D call: TRBD1 (6 bases). CDR1 is MGHRA, CDR2 YSYEKL, per germline. This CDR3 region has 16 residues. V lost 4 bases, J lost 8 bases, and 21 bases lay in between. Here the CDR3 reads CASSPGRAQGSKPQHF. The CDR3 nucleotides read TGCGCCAGCAGCCCAGGTCGGGCACAGGGCTCAAAGCCCCAGCATTTT.

The gene calls are TRBV28 and TRBJ1-2; possibly TRBD1 for D (6 bases). The CDR3 totals 15 residues. Trimming removed 3 bases at V and 0 bases at J, with 11 bases between. The germline V gene has CDR1 MDHEN and CDR2 SYDVKM. CDR3 DNA: TGTGCCAGCAGTTTTATGGGGGCCGCTAACTATGGCTACACCTTC. Amino acids: CASSFMGAANYGYTF.

The chain combines TRBV19 with TRBJ1-2, with 8 bases that match TRBD1. Trimming removed 7 bases from V and 2 bases from J; junction bases left unmatched: 6. The CDR3 spans 14 residues. Germline V gene data show CDR1 as LNHDA and CDR2 as SQIVND (reference sequence). In DNA, the CDR3 is TGTGCCAGTACCGGACAGGGAAACAACTATGGCTACACCTTC. Its protein is CASTGQGNNYGYTF.

V and J are TRBV24-1 and TRBJ1-1; possible D gene TRBD1, 5 bases. Looked up from germline, CDR1 is KGHDR and CDR2 is SFDVKD. The CDR3 spans 14 residues. Trimming took 2 bases from V and 1 from J, leaving 7 bases between them. CDR3 in DNA: TGTGCCACCAGTGATTGGGGCGAGAACACTGAAGCTTTCTTT. This codes for CATSDWGENTEAFF.

The chain uses TRBV5-1 and TRBJ2-7; TRBD2 aligns across 8 bases. V lost 0 bases to trimming and J lost 5 bases; unmatched junction nucleotides: 7. Per germline, CDR1 SGHRS and CDR2 YFSETQ. This CDR3 has 15 amino acids. CDR3 in amino acids: CASSLARGAIHEQYF. Written as DNA, the CDR3 is TGCGCCAGCAGCTTGGCGCGGGGGGCGATCCACGAGCAGTACTTC.

This clone was seen many times. The V and J genes are TRBV9 and TRBJ2-7; D uncertain. Trimming removed 2 bases from V and 0 bases from J, with 9 bases in between. CDR1 and CDR2 from the germline V gene are SGDLS and YYNGEE. The CDR3 consists of 14 residues. The CDR3 is CASSVDSSSYEQYF. In DNA form, the CDR3 reads TGTGCCAGCAGCGTCGACTCGAGCTCCTACGAGCAGTACTTC.

This chain joins TRBV19 and TRBJ2-5, with D maybe TRBD1 (5 bases). The CDR3 extends over 14 amino acids. The V gene's germline CDR1 is LNHDA and CDR2 SQIVND (reference sequence). Trimming removed 4 bases from V and 5 bases from J, with 14 bases in between. The CDR3 DNA sequence: TGTGCCAGTAGTAGGGGCTTTGGGCAGGAGACCCAGTACTTC. Amino acids: CASSRGFGQETQYF.

This clone was detected only once. The chain uses TRBV24-1 and TRBJ1-2; D is unresolved. Looked up from germline, CDR1 is KGHDR and CDR2 is SFDVKD. V was trimmed by 3 bases and J by 0 bases, leaving 13 bases between them. CDR3 length: 16 amino acids. The CDR3 is CATSDPGLSANYGYTF. The CDR3 coding sequence is TGTGCCACCAGTGATCCCGGACTCTCTGCTAACTATGGCTACACCTTC.

This clone has just a few counts. The rearrangement links TRBV10-1 to TRBJ2-3, with TRBD1 matching over 10 bases. The CDR3 runs to 15 residues. Germline lookup yields CDR1 WNHNN and CDR2 SYGVQD (reference sequence). The V and J ends lost 6 bases and 3 bases, in that order; junction bases with no gene match: 6. The CDR3 DNA is TGCGCCAGCAGCGCCGGGACAGGGGCGACAGATACGCAGTATTTT. Its protein is CASSAGTGATDTQYF.

J is TRBJ2-3 and V is TRBV7-6, with D possibly matching TRBD1 (5 bases). This CDR3 spans 14 amino acids. Germline V gene sequence: CDR1 SGHVS, CDR2 FNYEAQ. V lost 0 bases and J lost 5, with 9 bases in between. CDR3 region: CASSLAQGLDTQYF. CDR3 DNA sequence: TGTGCCAGCAGCTTAGCCCAGGGTCTAGATACGCAGTATTTT.

This chain links TRBV2 with TRBJ2-5; tentative D call: TRBD2 (6 bases). This CDR3 is 16 amino acids long. Between the trimmed V and J ends, which lost 2 bases and 6 bases, there was a span of 19 bases. Germline values: CDR1 SNHLY, CDR2 FYNNEI. CDR3 in amino acids: CASSESKLTSLKTQYF. CDR3 in DNA: TGTGCCAGCAGTGAATCAAAACTGACTAGTTTGAAGACCCAGTACTTC.

This sequence joins TRBV7-2 and TRBJ2-1, with 11 bases lining up with TRBD2. The germline V gene encodes CDR1 SGHTA and CDR2 FQGNSA. CDR3 size: 15 residues. With V trimmed by 5 bases and J by 6 bases, 6 bases remained unmatched. The CDR3: CASSPTSGVSNEQFF. The CDR3 DNA reads TGTGCCAGCAGCCCGACTAGCGGGGTCTCCAATGAGCAGTTCTTC.

The chain uses TRBV30 and TRBJ1-1; TRBD1 aligns across 10 bases. V lost 4 bases to trimming and J lost 4 bases; unmatched junction nucleotides: 3. This CDR3 region has 13 residues. The V gene's germline CDR1 is GTSNPN and CDR2 SVGIG (reference sequence). The CDR3 loop is CAWIRTGGTEAFF. CDR3 DNA sequence: TGTGCCTGGATTCGGACAGGGGGCACTGAAGCTTTCTTT.

In its sample, this clone was seen a few times. V and J are TRBV4-1 and TRBJ2-3; D perhaps matches TRBD2 (7 bases). V shed 4 bases and J shed 5 bases, with 16 bases lying between them. In germline, CDR1 is MGHRA, CDR2 YSYEKL. CDR3 length: 15 amino acids. The CDR3 nucleotides are TGCGCCAGCAGCCCCCCCGGGGGGCGGGGAGATACGCAGTATTTT. It is translated as CASSPPGGRGDTQYF.